Below, 27 T cell receptor beta chains from the same sample are listed, as sequenced in a study of blood T cell repertoires in COVID-19. TCRdb keeps only in-frame clones here, not all; method: immunoSEQ multiplex PCR. The sample holds fewer than 30,000 clones; 75% to 90% are singletons and the top ten take approximately 15%. The sequenced sample was peripheral blood. The receptors were sampled from a man in his 70s with active COVID-19.

The chain has TRBV15 and TRBJ2-3; D might be TRBD1 (6 bases). Germline CDR1 is LNHNV and CDR2 is YYDKDF (reference sequence). Trimming pared 0 bases from V and 1 base from J, leaving 20 bases between. This CDR3 region has 19 residues. In DNA, the CDR3 is TGTGCCACCAGCAGAGAGTCTTTCGGAACAGGGTCCGGCACAGATACGCAGTATTTT. Translation gives CATSRESFGTGSGTDTQYF.

The chain has TRBV7-9 and TRBJ1-1, with D unresolved. V gave up 1 base and J gave up 0 bases, with 15 bases separating them. Looked up from germline, CDR1 is SEHNR and CDR2 is FQNEAQ (reference sequence). CDR3 size: 17 residues. The CDR3 coding sequence is TGTGCCAGCAGCTTAGGTAAGACGCGAGGCCTGAACACTGAAGCTTTCTTT. Protein product: CASSLGKTRGLNTEAFF.

The chain combines TRBV4-2 with TRBJ1-2, with 7 bases that match TRBD1. The V gene's germline CDR1 is LGHNA and CDR2 YNFKEQ. The CDR3 is 15 amino acids. The V and J ends lost 0 bases and 4 bases, in that order; junction bases with no gene match: 5. As DNA, the CDR3 is TGTGCCAGCAGCCAAGAGGCAGGGGGTGTCTATGGCTACACCTTC. Translating it yields CASSQEAGGVYGYTF.

This clone has a handful of counts. The rearrangement joins TRBV3-1 (or the pseudogene TRBV3-2) to TRBJ2-1; D may be TRBD1 (6 bases). The germline CDR1 and CDR2 sequences are LGHDT and YNNKEL (reference sequence). The CDR3 length is 13 residues. V lost 8 bases, J lost 1 base, and 9 bases lay in between. In nucleotides, the CDR3 is TGTGCCAGCTCGACAGGTTCCTACAATGAGCAGTTCTTC. Its protein product is CASSTGSYNEQFF.

V usage is TRBV3-1 (or the pseudogene TRBV3-2) and J usage is TRBJ2-2, with D perhaps matching TRBD1 (6 bases). Germline CDR1 and CDR2: LGHDT and YNNKEL (reference sequence). The CDR3 covers 16 residues. The V and J ends lost 6 bases and 4 bases respectively, with 18 bases between them. CDR3 bases: TGTGCCAGCAGGCAGACAGGATTGAGCGGCACCGGGGAGCTGTTTTTT. Amino acids: CASRQTGLSGTGELFF.

The gene calls are TRBV9 and TRBJ2-7; 10 bases line up with TRBD1. Germline V gene sequence: CDR1 SGDLS, CDR2 YYNGEE. The CDR3 spans 15 residues. V lost 3 bases to trimming and J lost 4 bases; unmatched junction nucleotides: 7. The CDR3 sequence: CASSASGQGRYEQYF. The DNA for the CDR3 is TGTGCCAGCAGCGCCTCGGGACAGGGGAGGTACGAGCAGTACTTC.

The chain combines TRBV7-3 with TRBJ1-1; D gene uncertain. This CDR3 spans 12 amino acids. Germline CDR1 is SGHTA and CDR2 is FQGTGA. The germline V and J ends were trimmed by 1 base and 9 bases, with 9 bases remaining between them. CDR3 protein: CASSLNAVKAFF. CDR3 bases: TGTGCCAGCAGCTTAAACGCGGTGAAAGCTTTCTTT.

The chain recombines TRBV5-1 with TRBJ2-7, with 7 nucleotides matching TRBD2. V lost 1 base to trimming and J lost 6 bases; unmatched junction nucleotides: 10. The CDR3 contains 15 residues. From germline, CDR1 is SGHRS and CDR2 YFSETQ. The CDR3 bases are TGCGCCAGCAGCTTGAGGGCGGGGGATTACAGCGAGCAGTACTTC. Translating it yields CASSLRAGDYSEQYF.

The chain carries TRBV24-1 and TRBJ2-3, with 11 bases identical to TRBD1. Germline CDR1 KGHDR, CDR2 SFDVKD. This CDR3 region has 15 residues. Unmatched junction bases numbered 8, after V lost 9 bases and J lost 4 bases. The CDR3 here is CATGQGARGADTQYF. In DNA form, the CDR3 reads TGTGCCACCGGACAGGGGGCACGGGGGGCAGATACGCAGTATTTT.

This clone has just one count. The CDR3 sequence is CASSVGGREEAFF. The CDR3 DNA reads as TGTGCCAGCAGCGTAGGCGGCAGAGAAGAAGCTTTCTTT. The genes are TRBV9 and TRBJ1-1; D is uncertain. CDR1 SGDLS and CDR2 YYNGEE come from the germline V gene. This CDR3 spans 13 amino acids. Trimming took off 0 bases at V and 8 bases at J, with 11 bases between the two ends.

This chain links TRBV27 with TRBJ1-3, with D unresolved. The CDR3 is 13 residues long. With 7 bases removed from V and 0 bases from J, the gap between germline ends came to 7 bases. CDR1 MNHEY and CDR2 SMNVEV come from the germline V gene (reference sequence). The CDR3 bases are TGTGCCAGCATGAGGCACTCTGGAAACACCATATATTTT. This encodes CASMRHSGNTIYF.

The chain carries TRBV28 and TRBJ2-3, with 11 positions matching TRBD2. This CDR3 spans 16 amino acids. V lost 1 base and J lost 2; bases outside the gene matches: 2. Germline V gene sequence: CDR1 MDHEN, CDR2 SYDVKM. The DNA for the CDR3 is TGTGCCAGCAGTTTATTGACTAGCGGGGACACAGATACGCAGTATTTT. Translating it yields CASSLLTSGDTDTQYF. Full variable domain (outside the CDR3, taken from reference TRBV28 and TRBJ2-3): DVKVTQSSRYLVKRTGEKVFLECVQDMDHENMFWYRQDPGLGLRLIYFSYDVKMKEKGDIPEGYSVSREKKERFSLILESASTNQTSMYLCASSLLTSGDTDTQYFGPGTRLTVL.

V and J are TRBV4-1 and TRBJ2-5, with 10 bases aligning to TRBD1. V shed 4 bases and J 2 bases; nucleotides not matched to a gene: 13. Germline V gene lookup returns CDR1 MGHRA and CDR2 YSYEKL. The CDR3 is made up of 18 amino acids. The CDR3 region has the DNA TGCGCCAGCAGCCTCCAGTACGGACAGGGGGGATTACAAGAGACCCAGTACTTC. Its protein is CASSLQYGQGGLQETQYF.

Concerning this clone: Other DNA sequences in this specimen translate into the identical CDR3. V gene TRBV9 combines with J gene TRBJ2-2; no clear D. From germline, CDR1 is SGDLS and CDR2 YYNGEE. Deletions cut 0 bases from V and 2 bases from J, with 8 bases between. The CDR3 length is 15 residues. Here the CDR3 reads CASSVGLLNTGELFF. The CDR3 bases are TGTGCCAGCAGCGTAGGTCTCCTTAACACCGGGGAGCTGTTTTTT.

V and J are TRBV7-2 and TRBJ1-4, with D perhaps TRBD1 (6 bases). The CDR3 is 13 amino acids. Trimming took off 5 bases at V and 8 bases at J, with 12 bases between the two ends. Per germline, CDR1 SGHTA and CDR2 FQGNSA. The CDR3 coding sequence is TGTGCCAGCAGCCAAGGAAGGGGGGAAAAACTGTTTTTT. This codes for CASSQGRGEKLFF. Complete variable domain (other parts from reference TRBV7-2 and TRBJ1-4): GAGVSQSPSNKVTEKGKDVELRCDPISGHTALYWYRQSLGQGLEFLIYFQGNSAPDKSGLPSDRFSAERTGGSVSTLTIQRTQQEDSAVYLCASSQGRGEKLFFGSGTQLSVL.

The chain links TRBV28 to TRBJ1-2, with D unclear. Germline V gene lookup returns CDR1 MDHEN and CDR2 SYDVKM. The CDR3 runs to 13 residues. The V and J ends lost 7 bases and 3 bases respectively, with 12 bases between them. The CDR3 protein is CASTPGYDYGYTF. The CDR3 DNA reads TGTGCCAGCACCCCGGGTTATGACTATGGCTACACCTTC.

This clone came up a few times. The chain is built from TRBV5-1 and TRBJ2-1, with 9 bases matching TRBD2. Germline V CDR1 and CDR2: SGHRS, YFSETQ. J gave up 6 bases and V 4 bases, and 8 bases lay outside the gene matches. This CDR3 region has 15 residues. The CDR3 protein is CASSNPGLATNEQFF. As DNA, the CDR3 is TGCGCCAGCAGCAACCCAGGACTAGCGACCAATGAGCAGTTCTTC.

The chain has TRBV2 and TRBJ2-2; no clear D. This CDR3 region has 15 residues. Trimming shortened V by 2 bases and J by 2 bases, and 9 bases separated the two germline ends. Germline CDR1 is SNHLY and CDR2 is FYNNEI. CDR3 residues: CASSESYQNTGELFF. DNA of the CDR3: TGTGCCAGCAGTGAATCCTACCAAAACACCGGGGAGCTGTTTTTT.

A single count supports this clone. V is TRBV7-2 and J is TRBJ2-5; the match to TRBD2 covers 8 bases. V shed 5 bases and J 5 bases; nucleotides not matched to a gene: 7. Per germline, CDR1 SGHTA and CDR2 FQGNSA. The CDR3 has 14 residues. The CDR3 spells CASSPGGGWETQYF. CDR3 DNA sequence: TGTGCCAGCAGCCCCGGGGGGGGCTGGGAGACCCAGTACTTC.

The V call is TRBV20-1, the J call TRBJ2-5, with 11 bases lining up with TRBD2. This CDR3 comprises 16 residues. The germline CDR1 and CDR2 sequences are DFQATT and SNEGSKA (reference sequence). The V segment lost 3 bases and the J segment 0 bases; nucleotides outside the gene matches: 6. DNA for the CDR3: TGCAGTGCTAGTACTAGCGGGGGCCCGTACCAAGAGACCCAGTACTTC. Encoded protein: CSASTSGGPYQETQYF.

V and J are TRBV11-3 and TRBJ2-5; 14 bases fit TRBD2. V shed 5 bases, J shed 2 bases, and the junction held 4 bases outside the gene matches. Germline V gene data show CDR1 as SGHNT and CDR2 as YENEEA. This CDR3 has 16 amino acids. The CDR3 sequence: CASSTGLAGVQETQYF. CDR3 sequence (DNA): TGTGCCAGCAGCACGGGACTAGCGGGGGTGCAAGAGACCCAGTACTTC.

The chain uses TRBV7-2 and TRBJ2-5; 9 bases line up with TRBD2. Germline CDR1 and CDR2: SGHTA and FQGNSA. The CDR3 is 13 residues long. DNA of the CDR3: TGTAGTGCGGGGGGGTACTCTCAAGAGACCCAGTACTTC. Translated: CSAGGYSQETQYF. The variable domain in full, completed from reference TRBV7-2 and TRBJ2-5, reads GAGVSQSPSNKVTEKGKDVELRCDPISGHTALYWYRQSLGQGLEFLIYFQGNSAPDKSGLPSDRFSAERTGGSVSTLTIQRTQQEDSAVYLCSAGGYSQETQYFGPGTRLLVL.

This chain links TRBV5-4 with TRBJ2-5; TRBD2 is a possible D gene (5 bases). Germline CDR1 and CDR2: SGHNT and YYREEE (reference sequence). V lost 3 bases to trimming and J lost 6 bases, with 9 bases between them. The CDR3 sequence is 12 residues long. The DNA for the CDR3 is TGTGCCAGCAGCTCCGGGGAACAGACCCAGTACTTC. The encoded protein is CASSSGEQTQYF.

This clone has more than one count but fewer than ten. Here the CDR3 DNA reads TGCGCCAGCAGCGCCCCGGGGATAGATAATTCACCCCTCCACTTT. This sequence encodes CASSAPGIDNSPLHF. The rearrangement joins TRBV5-1 to TRBJ1-6, with D unresolved. V lost 4 bases and J 5 bases, leaving 13 bases between the germline ends. The CDR3 is made up of 15 amino acids. Germline CDR1 is SGHRS and CDR2 is YFSETQ.

The chain combines TRBV28 with TRBJ2-5; weak D call: TRBD1 (6 bases). The CDR3 runs 15 residues. Deletions cut 6 bases from V and 3 bases from J, with 17 bases between. Germline V CDR1 and CDR2: MDHEN, SYDVKM. CDR3 sequence: CASRTSGAGEETQYF. CDR3 coding DNA: TGTGCCAGCAGGACCTCCGGGGCAGGGGAAGAGACCCAGTACTTC.

V usage is TRBV6-6 and J usage is TRBJ2-2; TRBD1 aligns across 8 bases. The CDR3 runs to 14 residues. Unmatched junction bases numbered 4, after V lost 5 bases and J lost 5 bases. The germline CDR1 and CDR2 sequences are MNHNY and SVGAGI (reference sequence). DNA for the CDR3: TGTGCCAGCAGTAGGGACAGGATGACCGGGGAGCTGTTTTTT. Translated: CASSRDRMTGELFF.

This rearrangement joins TRBV11-2 to TRBJ2-7, with D unclear. CDR3 size: 15 residues. Trimming shortened V by 0 bases and J by 1 base, and 10 bases separated the two germline ends. The germline V gene encodes CDR1 SGHAT and CDR2 FQNNGV. The CDR3 protein is CASSLEQLNSYEQYF. The CDR3 bases are TGTGCCAGCAGCTTAGAACAGCTCAATTCCTACGAGCAGTACTTC.